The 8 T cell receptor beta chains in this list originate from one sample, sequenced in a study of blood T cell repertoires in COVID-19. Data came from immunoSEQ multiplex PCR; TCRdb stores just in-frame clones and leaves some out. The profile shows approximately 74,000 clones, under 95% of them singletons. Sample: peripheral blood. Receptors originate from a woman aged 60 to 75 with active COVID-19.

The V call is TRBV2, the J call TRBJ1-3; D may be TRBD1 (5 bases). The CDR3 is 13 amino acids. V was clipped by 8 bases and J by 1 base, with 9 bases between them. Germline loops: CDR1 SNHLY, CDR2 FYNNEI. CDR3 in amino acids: CASGGYSGNTIYF. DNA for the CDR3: TGTGCCAGCGGGGGGTATTCTGGAAACACCATATATTTT.

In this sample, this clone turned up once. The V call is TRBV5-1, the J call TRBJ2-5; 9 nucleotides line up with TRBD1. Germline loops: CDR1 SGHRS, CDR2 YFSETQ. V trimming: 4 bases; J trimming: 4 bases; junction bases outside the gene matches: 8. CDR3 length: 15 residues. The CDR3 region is CASSGGDRAGETQYF. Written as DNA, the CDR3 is TGCGCCAGCAGCGGCGGGGACAGGGCGGGAGAGACCCAGTACTTC.

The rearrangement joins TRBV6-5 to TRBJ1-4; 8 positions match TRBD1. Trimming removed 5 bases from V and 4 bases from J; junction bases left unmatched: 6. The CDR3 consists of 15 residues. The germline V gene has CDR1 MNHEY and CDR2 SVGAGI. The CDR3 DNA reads TGTGCCAGCAGTCCCGGGACAGGTCGTAATGAAAAACTGTTTTTT. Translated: CASSPGTGRNEKLFF.

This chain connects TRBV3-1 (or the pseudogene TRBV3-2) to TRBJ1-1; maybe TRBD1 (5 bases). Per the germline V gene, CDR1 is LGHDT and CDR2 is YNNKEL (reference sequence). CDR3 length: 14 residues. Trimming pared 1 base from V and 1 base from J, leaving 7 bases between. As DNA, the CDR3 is TGTGCCAGCAGCCAAGGAGACAGGAACACTGAAGCTTTCTTT. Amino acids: CASSQGDRNTEAFF.

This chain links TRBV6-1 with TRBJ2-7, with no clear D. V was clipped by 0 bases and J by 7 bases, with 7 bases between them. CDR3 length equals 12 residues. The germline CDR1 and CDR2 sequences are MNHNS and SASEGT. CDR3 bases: TGTGCCAGCAGTGAAGCACTATCGGAGCAGTACTTC. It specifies CASSEALSEQYF.

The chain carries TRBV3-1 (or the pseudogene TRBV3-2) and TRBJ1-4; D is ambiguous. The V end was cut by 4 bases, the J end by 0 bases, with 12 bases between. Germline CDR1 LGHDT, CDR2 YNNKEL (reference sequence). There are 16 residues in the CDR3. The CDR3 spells CASSPLLLSTNEKLFF. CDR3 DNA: TGTGCCAGCAGCCCCTTACTGTTATCAACTAATGAAAAACTGTTTTTT.

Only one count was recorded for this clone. The CDR3 bases are TGCGCCAGCAGCTTGGCTGGCAGTTCCTATAATTCACCCCTCCACTTT. Translation gives CASSLAGSSYNSPLHF. This chain joins TRBV5-1 and TRBJ1-6; no clear D gene. Trimming cost V 0 bases and J 1 base, with 8 bases left between them. CDR3 size: 16 residues. The germline gives CDR1 SGHRS, CDR2 YFSETQ. The full variable domain, completed using reference TRBV5-1 and TRBJ1-6, is KAGVTQTPRYLIKTRGQQVTLSCSPISGHRSVSWYQQTPGQGLQFLFEYFSETQRNKGNFPGRFSGRQFSNSRSEMNVSTLELGDSALYLCASSLAGSSYNSPLHFGNGTRLTVT.

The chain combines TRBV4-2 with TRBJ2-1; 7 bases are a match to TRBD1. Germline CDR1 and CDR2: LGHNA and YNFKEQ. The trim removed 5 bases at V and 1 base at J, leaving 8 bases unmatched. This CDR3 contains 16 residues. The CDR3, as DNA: TGTGCCAGCAGCAAATTGGGACAGCCGTCCTACAATGAGCAGTTCTTC. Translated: CASSKLGQPSYNEQFF.